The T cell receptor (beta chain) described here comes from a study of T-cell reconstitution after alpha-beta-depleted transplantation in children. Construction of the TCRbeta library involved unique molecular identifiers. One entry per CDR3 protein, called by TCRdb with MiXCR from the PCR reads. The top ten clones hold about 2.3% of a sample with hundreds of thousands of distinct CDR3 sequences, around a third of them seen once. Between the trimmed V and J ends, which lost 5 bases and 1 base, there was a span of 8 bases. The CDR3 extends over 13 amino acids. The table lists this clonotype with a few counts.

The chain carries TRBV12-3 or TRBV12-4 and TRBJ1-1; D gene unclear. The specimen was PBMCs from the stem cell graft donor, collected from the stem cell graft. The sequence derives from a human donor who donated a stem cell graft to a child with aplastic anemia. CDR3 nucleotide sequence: TGTGCCAGCAGTCAGGCGGGGAACACTGAAGCTTTCTTT. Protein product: CASSQAGNTEAFF.